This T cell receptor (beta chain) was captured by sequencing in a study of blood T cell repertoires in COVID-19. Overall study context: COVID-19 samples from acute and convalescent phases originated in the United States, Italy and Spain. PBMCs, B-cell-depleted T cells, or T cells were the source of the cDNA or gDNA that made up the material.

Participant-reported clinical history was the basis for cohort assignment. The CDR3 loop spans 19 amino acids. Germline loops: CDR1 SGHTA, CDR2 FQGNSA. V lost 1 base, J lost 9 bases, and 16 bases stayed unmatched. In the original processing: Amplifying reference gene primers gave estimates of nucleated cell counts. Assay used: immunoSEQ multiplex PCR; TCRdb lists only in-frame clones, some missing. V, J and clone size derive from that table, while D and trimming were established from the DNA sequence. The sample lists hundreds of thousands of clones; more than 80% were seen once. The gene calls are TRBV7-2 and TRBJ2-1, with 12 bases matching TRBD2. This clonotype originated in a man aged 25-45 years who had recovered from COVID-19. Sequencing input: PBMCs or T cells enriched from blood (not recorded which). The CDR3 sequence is CASSLESGLAGGPLREQFF. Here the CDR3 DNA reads TGTGCCAGCAGCTTAGAGTCGGGGCTAGCGGGAGGGCCCCTTCGTGAGCAGTTCTTC.